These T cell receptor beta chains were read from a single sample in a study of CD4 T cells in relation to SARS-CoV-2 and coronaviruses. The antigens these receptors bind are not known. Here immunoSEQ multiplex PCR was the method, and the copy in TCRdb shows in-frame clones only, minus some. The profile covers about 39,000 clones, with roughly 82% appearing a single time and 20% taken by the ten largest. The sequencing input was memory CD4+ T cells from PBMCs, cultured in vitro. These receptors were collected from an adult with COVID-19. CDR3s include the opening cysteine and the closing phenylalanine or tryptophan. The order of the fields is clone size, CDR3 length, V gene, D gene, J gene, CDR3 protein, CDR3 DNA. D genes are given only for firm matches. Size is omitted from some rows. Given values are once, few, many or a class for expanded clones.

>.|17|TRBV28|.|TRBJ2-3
CASSLRAGLTSTDTQYF
TGTGCCAGCAGTTTACGCGCCGGACTAACAAGCACAGATACGCAGTATTTT
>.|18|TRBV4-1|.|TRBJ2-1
CASSPSGGGSSILGEQFF
TGCGCCAGCAGCCCAAGCGGTGGGGGATCCTCTATTCTCGGTGAGCAGTTCTTC
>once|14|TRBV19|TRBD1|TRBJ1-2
CATGDRGEIYGYTF
TGTGCCACCGGGGACAGGGGAGAAATCTATGGCTACACCTTC
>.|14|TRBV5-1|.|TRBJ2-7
CASSLTGTNYEQYF
TGCGCCAGCAGCTTAACCGGGACAAACTACGAGCAGTACTTC
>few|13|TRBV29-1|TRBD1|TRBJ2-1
CSVGQGIVNEQFF
TGCAGCGTGGGACAGGGGATTGTCAATGAGCAGTTCTTC
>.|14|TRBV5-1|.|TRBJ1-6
CAGGGITDNSPLHF
TGCGCCGGAGGGGGTATTACGGATAATTCACCCCTCCACTTT
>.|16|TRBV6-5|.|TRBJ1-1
CASSYHNPGESTEAFF
TGTGCCAGCAGTTACCACAACCCGGGGGAAAGCACTGAAGCTTTCTTT
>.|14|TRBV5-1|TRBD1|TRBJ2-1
CASSFRDRENEQFF
TGCGCCAGCAGCTTTAGGGACAGGGAGAATGAGCAGTTCTTC
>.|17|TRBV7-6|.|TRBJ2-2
CASSLRATGSNTGELFF
TGTGCCAGCAGCTTAAGGGCGACGGGCTCGAACACCGGGGAGCTGTTTTTT
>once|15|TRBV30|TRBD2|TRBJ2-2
CAWFLAGGNTGELFF
TGTGCCTGGTTTCTAGCGGGAGGGAACACCGGGGAGCTGTTTTTT
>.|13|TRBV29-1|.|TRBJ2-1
CSVDRLTYNEQFF
TGCAGCGTTGACAGGCTTACCTACAATGAGCAGTTCTTC
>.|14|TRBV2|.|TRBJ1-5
CASSRGRTYQPQHF
TGTGCCAGCAGTCGGGGTAGGACGTATCAGCCCCAGCATTTT
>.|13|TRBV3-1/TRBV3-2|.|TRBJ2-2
CASSNRVAGELFF
TGTGCCAGCAGCAACAGGGTAGCCGGGGAGCTGTTTTTT
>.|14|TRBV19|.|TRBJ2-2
CASKDRSNTGELFF
TGTGCCAGTAAGGACAGATCGAACACCGGGGAGCTGTTTTTT
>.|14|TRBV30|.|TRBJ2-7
CAWSTSGRAYEQYF
TGTGCCTGGAGTACATCCGGGCGCGCCTACGAGCAGTACTTC
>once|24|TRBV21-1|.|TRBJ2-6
CASSKGPVLPLGRVYPSGANVLTF
TGTGCCAGCAGCAAAGGTCCAGTACTTCCTCTCGGGAGGGTATACCCTTCTGGGGCCAACGTCCTGACTTTC
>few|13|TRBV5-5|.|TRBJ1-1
CASSSQGDTEAFF
TGTGCCAGCAGCTCCCAAGGGGACACTGAAGCTTTCTTT
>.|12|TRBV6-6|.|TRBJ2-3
CASSYVTDTQYF
TGTGCCAGCAGCTACGTCACAGATACGCAGTATTTT
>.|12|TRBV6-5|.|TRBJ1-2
CASSQYPIGYTF
TGTGCCAGCAGTCAATATCCTATCGGCTACACCTTC
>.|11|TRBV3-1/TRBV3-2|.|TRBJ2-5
CASSLKETQYF
TGTGCCAGCAGCCTTAAAGAGACCCAGTACTTC
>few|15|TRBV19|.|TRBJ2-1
CASSIARGQYNEQFF
TGTGCCAGTAGTATAGCCCGCGGACAGTACAATGAGCAGTTCTTC
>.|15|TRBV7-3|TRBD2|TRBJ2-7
CASSLGASGTYEQYF
TGTGCCAGCAGCTTAGGTGCTAGCGGGACCTACGAGCAGTACTTC
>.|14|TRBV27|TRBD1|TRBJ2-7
CASSSTGGAYEQYF
TGTGCCAGCAGTTCGACAGGGGGAGCGTACGAGCAGTACTTC
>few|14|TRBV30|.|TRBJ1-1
CAWTPPGQNTEAFF
TGTGCCTGGACCCCCCCCGGGCAGAACACTGAAGCTTTCTTT
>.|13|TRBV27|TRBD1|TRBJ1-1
CASSWGQGTEAFF
TGTGCCAGCAGTTGGGGACAGGGCACTGAAGCTTTCTTT
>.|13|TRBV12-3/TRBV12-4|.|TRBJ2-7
CASSFGPGYEQYF
TGTGCCAGCAGTTTTGGCCCGGGCTACGAGCAGTACTTC
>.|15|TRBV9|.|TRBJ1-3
CASSGTPSSGNTIYF
TGTGCCAGCAGCGGGACTCCCAGCTCTGGAAACACCATATATTTT
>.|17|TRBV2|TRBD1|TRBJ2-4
CASSERAGGAAKNIQYF
TGTGCCAGCAGTGAACGGGCAGGGGGCGCCGCCAAAAACATTCAGTACTTC
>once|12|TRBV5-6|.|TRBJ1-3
CASSQARNTIYF
TGTGCCAGCAGCCAGGCGAGAAACACCATATATTTT
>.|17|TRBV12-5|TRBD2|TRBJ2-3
CASGSFRVAGGPDTQYF
TGTGCTAGTGGTAGCTTCCGGGTAGCGGGAGGCCCAGATACGCAGTATTTT
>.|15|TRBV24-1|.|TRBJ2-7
CATSDSRASTYEQYF
TGTGCCACCAGTGATTCCAGGGCCTCAACCTACGAGCAGTACTTC
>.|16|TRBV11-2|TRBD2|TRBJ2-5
CASSYSRTSGRETQYF
TGTGCCAGCAGCTACTCCCGGACTAGCGGGAGAGAGACCCAGTACTTC
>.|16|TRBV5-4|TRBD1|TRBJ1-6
CASSLGGTGHNSPLHF
TGTGCCAGCAGCTTGGGCGGGACAGGGCATAATTCACCCCTCCACTTT
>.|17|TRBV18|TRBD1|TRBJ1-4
CASSPLTGSPTNEKLFF
TGTGCCAGCTCACCACTGACAGGGTCGCCAACTAATGAAAAACTGTTTTTT
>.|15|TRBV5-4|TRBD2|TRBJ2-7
CASSLGTSEHYEQYF
TGTGCCAGCAGCTTGGGGACTAGCGAACACTACGAGCAGTACTTC
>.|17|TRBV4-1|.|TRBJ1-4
CASSQDRGPATNEKLFF
TGCGCCAGCAGCCAAGATCGTGGGCCTGCAACTAATGAAAAACTGTTTTTT
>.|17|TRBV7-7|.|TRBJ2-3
CASSRLLGTTGGDTQYF
TGTGCTAGCAGCCGTCTTCTGGGGACGACGGGCGGAGATACGCAGTATTTT
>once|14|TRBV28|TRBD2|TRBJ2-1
CASRLPGGGDEQFF
TGTGCCAGCAGGCTCCCGGGGGGAGGAGATGAGCAGTTCTTC
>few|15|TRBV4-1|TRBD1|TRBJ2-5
CASSRDRGFQETQYF
TGCGCCAGCAGCCGGGACAGGGGTTTTCAAGAGACCCAGTACTTC
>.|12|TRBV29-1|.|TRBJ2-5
CSVAGLQETQYF
TGCAGCGTTGCAGGACTCCAAGAGACCCAGTACTTC